The 15 T cell receptor beta chains below were found in one sample sequenced in a study of regulatory T cells in long-lasting Graves disease. The time point here: newly diagnosed GD, antithyroid drugs for less than 3 months. Isolated PBMC RNA provided the starting material for the TCR library. HTBI primers from iRepertoire and Arm-PCR of CDR3 regions yielded the TCR beta libraries. TCRdb reanalysed the multiplex PCR reads using MiXCR and keeps one entry per CDR3 protein. The sample consists of a few hundred thousand distinct CDR3 sequences, 11% to 15% of them appearing once. The data also belong to a second study, concerning T cells in Graves' hyperthyroidism and ophthalmopathy.

The material was peripheral blood mononuclear cells (PBMCs), obtained at new diagnosis, from a patient treated with antithyroid drugs. The source of these receptors is a woman between 45 and 60 years old with Graves disease.

The V gene is TRBV4-1, the J gene TRBJ2-1; tentatively, D is TRBD2 (6 bases). CDR1 is MGHRA and CDR2 is YSYEKL in the germline V gene. V lost 4 bases, J lost 6 bases, and 19 bases lay in between. The CDR3 extends over 16 amino acids. The DNA of the CDR3 is TGCGCCAGCAGCCTCGACCCTAGCGTCAGATTCAATGAGCAGTTCTTC. Its translation is CASSLDPSVRFNEQFF.

A word on this clonotype: A single base separates this from a much larger clone, so it may be a read error. The chain uses TRBV30 and TRBJ1-1; D is unresolved. This CDR3 spans 12 amino acids. The germline CDR1 and CDR2 sequences are GTSNPN and SVGIG (reference sequence). The CDR3: CAGSVLGTEAFF. The DNA for the CDR3 is TGTGCCGGGAGTGTACTTGGGACTGAAGCTTTCTTT.

This clonotype was seen repeatedly, ten times or more. The rearrangement joins TRBV28 to TRBJ2-1, with TRBD1 matching over 11 bases. From germline, CDR1 is MDHEN and CDR2 SYDVKM. The CDR3 is 15 amino acids. The J segment lost 7 bases and the V segment lost 7 bases, leaving 9 bases of the junction unmatched. CDR3 sequence: CASNLPGQGGNEQFF. For the CDR3, the DNA is TGTGCCAGCAACCTACCGGGACAGGGGGGAAATGAGCAGTTCTTC.

V is TRBV7-2 and J is TRBJ1-6, with TRBD1 matching over 8 bases. Germline loops: CDR1 SGHTA, CDR2 FQGNSA. The trim removed 2 bases at V and 7 bases at J, leaving 10 bases unmatched. The CDR3 extends over 17 amino acids. CDR3 nucleotide sequence: TGTGCCAGCAGCTTAAGTGGTTGGGGACAGGTGAATTCACCCCTCCACTTT. This gives the protein CASSLSGWGQVNSPLHF.

The V gene is TRBV25-1, the J gene TRBJ1-2; TRBD1 matches 9 bases. Losses at the gene ends were 0 bases for V and 2 bases for J; bases not matched to a gene: 4. CDR3 length: 16 residues. The V gene's germline CDR1 is MGHDK and CDR2 SYGVNS. This CDR3 reads CASSEYKQGANYGYTF. The CDR3 DNA is TGTGCCAGCAGTGAATATAAACAGGGGGCGAACTATGGCTACACCTTC.

The table lists this clonotype with a few counts. V and J are TRBV29-1 and TRBJ2-3; 11 nucleotides agree with TRBD2. The junction had 11 bases not matched to a gene; V was cut back by 6 bases and J by 0 bases. Germline V lookup: CDR1 SQVTM, CDR2 ANQGSEA. This CDR3 is 17 amino acids long. CDR3 sequence (DNA): TGCAGCGTGACCGGGACTAGCGGAGGCCCCAGCACAGATACGCAGTATTTT. Its protein is CSVTGTSGGPSTDTQYF.

V gene TRBV5-1 combines with J gene TRBJ2-6, with TRBD1 as a possible D gene (6 bases). Germline values: CDR1 SGHRS, CDR2 YFSETQ. This CDR3 is built from 16 residues. The V gene lost 4 bases and the J gene lost 1 base, with 12 bases spanning the gap. As DNA, the CDR3 is TGCGCCAGCAGCCCCGGACAGCCTTCTGGGGCCAACGTCCTGACTTTC. It codes for CASSPGQPSGANVLTF.

This clonotype came up many times. This rearrangement joins TRBV7-9 to TRBJ2-7, with D possibly being TRBD1 (6 bases). CDR1 is SEHNR and CDR2 is FQNEAQ in the germline V gene (reference sequence). The germline V and J ends were trimmed by 6 bases and 4 bases, with 19 bases remaining between them. CDR3 length: 15 amino acids. The CDR3 sequence: CASSRTASRAYEQYF. The CDR3 nucleotides read TGTGCCAGCAGTAGGACAGCATCGCGGGCTTACGAGCAGTACTTC.

This clonotype was seen ten or more times. The chain has TRBV28 and TRBJ1-3; D is unresolved. V was trimmed by 8 bases and J by 7 bases, leaving 6 bases between them. The length of the CDR3 is 10 residues. CDR1 and CDR2 from the germline V gene are MDHEN and SYDVKM. The CDR3 nucleotides are TGTGCCAGCGGCCGGAACACCATATATTTT. Its translation is CASGRNTIYF. Full variable domain (rest looked up from reference TRBV28 and TRBJ1-3): DVKVTQSSRYLVKRTGEKVFLECVQDMDHENMFWYRQDPGLGLRLIYFSYDVKMKEKGDIPEGYSVSREKKERFSLILESASTNQTSMYLCASGRNTIYFGEGSWLTVV.

This clonotype has ten or more counts. This chain joins TRBV5-1 and TRBJ2-2, with 10 bases aligning to TRBD1. After removal of 5 bases from V and 6 bases from J, the junction contained 4 bases not matched to a gene. Germline CDR1 and CDR2: SGHRS and YFSETQ. The CDR3 has 14 residues. CDR3 residues: CASRDRGLAGELFF. The CDR3 DNA is TGCGCCAGCAGAGACAGGGGGCTCGCCGGGGAGCTGTTTTTT.

Many counts were recorded for this clonotype. The chain joins TRBV7-8 to TRBJ2-1; D perhaps matches TRBD2 (5 bases). With 1 base removed from V and 7 bases from J, the gap between germline ends came to 17 bases. The CDR3 runs 16 residues. CDR1 is SGHVS and CDR2 is FQNEAQ in the germline V gene. CDR3 sequence (DNA): TGTGCCAGCAGCTTAGGAGGGCCGGCCGGGGTGAATGAGCAGTTCTTC. Encoded protein: CASSLGGPAGVNEQFF.

In its sample, this clonotype was seen many times. The chain recombines TRBV5-1 with TRBJ1-1; D uncertain. The germline gives CDR1 SGHRS, CDR2 YFSETQ. The V end lost 2 bases, the J end lost 8 bases, and 7 bases lay between the germline ends. This CDR3 is 11 amino acids long. DNA for the CDR3: TGCGCCAGCAGCTTTGGACCCGAAGCTTTCTTT. Its translation: CASSFGPEAFF.

As concerns this clonotype: The junction and the germline gene differ at one end; a read error may be behind it. The chain recombines TRBV20-1 with TRBJ1-1; D gene ambiguous. This CDR3 has 14 residues. Per the germline V gene, CDR1 is DFQATT and CDR2 is SNEGSKA (reference sequence). The CDR3 loop reads CSVGRERRNTETFF. DNA of the CDR3: TGCAGTGTTGGGCGGGAGCGAAGGAACACTGAAACTTTCTTT.

This clonotype turned up a few times. The V gene is TRBV20-1, the J gene TRBJ2-3, with 8 bases fitting TRBD2. This CDR3 region has 15 residues. Trimming cost V 3 bases and J 0 bases; bases outside gene matches: 5. Germline CDR1 is DFQATT and CDR2 is SNEGSKA (reference sequence). The CDR3 is CSARDSGTSTDTQYF. CDR3 coding DNA: TGCAGTGCTAGGGATAGCGGGACTAGCACAGATACGCAGTATTTT.

This clonotype was counted only a few times. The genes are TRBV18 and TRBJ1-3; tentative D call: TRBD1 (5 bases). The CDR3 covers 16 residues. Trimming shortened V by 2 bases and J by 4 bases, and 15 bases separated the two germline ends. Germline loops: CDR1 KGHSH, CDR2 LQKENI. CDR3 region: CASSPTGSPGGNTIYF. CDR3 DNA: TGTGCCAGCTCACCAACAGGATCCCCGGGAGGAAACACCATATATTTT.